This passage covers 22 T cell receptor beta chains from one sample sequenced in a study of cytomegalovirus exposure and HLA in healthy donors. Both 60 Vbeta primers and 13 Jbeta primers went into the PCR. Only in-frame clones appear in the TCRdb table, and some are missing; sequencing was by immunoSEQ multiplex PCR. The table shows about 130,000 clones, with roughly 80% occurring only once. Sequencing was carried out using PBMCs. All receptors derive from a boy aged 10-17 years in good health and CMV-seronegative.

The chain combines TRBV6-5 with TRBJ2-5; TRBD1 matches at 7 bases. V shed 2 bases, J shed 2 bases, and the junction held 5 bases outside the gene matches. Germline V CDR1 and CDR2: MNHEY, SVGAGI. The CDR3 runs to 15 residues. Written as DNA, the CDR3 is TGTGCCAGCAGTTACAGCCCGGGACAGCAAGAGACCCAGTACTTC. Its protein product is CASSYSPGQQETQYF.

The chain recombines TRBV9 with TRBJ1-2, with D unresolved. The CDR3 totals 14 residues. V was shortened by 3 bases and J by 9 bases, with 18 bases between the two germline ends. Germline V gene data show CDR1 as SGDLS and CDR2 as YYNGEE. The CDR3 sequence: CASSADQGLGSYTF. The CDR3 DNA reads TGTGCCAGCAGCGCCGACCAAGGACTGGGTAGCTACACCTTC.

The genes are TRBV9 and TRBJ2-1; no clear D. The CDR3 extends over 13 amino acids. V gave up 2 bases and J gave up 4 bases, with 7 bases separating them. Germline V gene sequence: CDR1 SGDLS, CDR2 YYNGEE. The CDR3 DNA sequence: TGTGCCAGCAGCGTGGCTCCGTACAATGAGCAGTTCTTC. It encodes CASSVAPYNEQFF.

This rearrangement joins TRBV30 to TRBJ2-2; D may be TRBD1 (6 bases). Germline CDR1 reads GTSNPN; CDR2 reads SVGIG (reference sequence). The CDR3 has 12 amino acids. Trimming took 1 base from V and 8 from J, leaving 8 bases between them. The CDR3 protein is CAWSGGQGELFF. The CDR3 DNA reads as TGTGCCTGGAGTGGGGGGCAGGGGGAGCTGTTTTTT.

J is TRBJ2-1 and V is TRBV5-1; 7 bases map to TRBD1. The junction had 5 bases not matched to a gene; V was cut back by 4 bases and J by 1 base. The CDR3 runs 15 residues. Looked up from germline, CDR1 is SGHRS and CDR2 is YFSETQ. CDR3 residues: CASSTRQGSYNEQFF. The CDR3 nucleotides read TGCGCCAGCAGCACTCGACAGGGTTCCTACAATGAGCAGTTCTTC. The full variable domain, in which reference TRBV5-1 and TRBJ2-1 provide the parts outside the CDR3, is KAGVTQTPRYLIKTRGQQVTLSCSPISGHRSVSWYQQTPGQGLQFLFEYFSETQRNKGNFPGRFSGRQFSNSRSEMNVSTLELGDSALYLCASSTRQGSYNEQFFGPGTRLTVL.

This clone was observed once. The gene calls are TRBV5-1 and TRBJ1-2, with a possible D match to TRBD1 (6 bases). Germline values: CDR1 SGHRS, CDR2 YFSETQ. Trimming pared 4 bases from V and 0 bases from J, leaving 16 bases between. The CDR3 totals 16 residues. In DNA, the CDR3 is TGCGCCAGCAGCCGGGAGGGGGGCCAAGCTAACTATGGCTACACCTTC. Protein: CASSREGGQANYGYTF.

The rearrangement links TRBV5-1 to TRBJ1-2; D unresolved. The germline V gene encodes CDR1 SGHRS and CDR2 YFSETQ. The CDR3 has 12 amino acids. Deletions cut 2 bases from V and 4 bases from J, with 6 bases between. CDR3 sequence reads: CASSLNGYGYTF. Written as DNA, the CDR3 is TGCGCCAGCAGCTTAAACGGCTATGGCTACACCTTC. Combining the CDR3 with reference TRBV5-1 and TRBJ1-2 gives the whole variable domain KAGVTQTPRYLIKTRGQQVTLSCSPISGHRSVSWYQQTPGQGLQFLFEYFSETQRNKGNFPGRFSGRQFSNSRSEMNVSTLELGDSALYLCASSLNGYGYTFGSGTRLTVV.

The chain uses TRBV5-4 and TRBJ2-2; no clear D. The germline V gene encodes CDR1 SGHNT and CDR2 YYREEE (reference sequence). The CDR3 is 12 amino acids. The germline V and J ends were trimmed by 5 bases and 2 bases, with 4 bases remaining between them. As DNA, the CDR3 is TGTGCCAGCAGTCTTAACACCGGGGAGCTGTTTTTT. Translation gives CASSLNTGELFF.

V usage is TRBV29-1 and J usage is TRBJ2-5; weak D call: TRBD1 (6 bases). Germline lookup yields CDR1 SQVTM and CDR2 ANQGSEA. Deletions cut 7 bases from V and 6 bases from J, with 15 bases between. CDR3 size: 12 residues. CDR3 DNA: TGCAGCGCCACACAGGGCTGGCAGACCCAGTACTTC. Residues: CSATQGWQTQYF.

The chain couples TRBV5-8 to TRBJ2-2; the match to TRBD1 covers 7 bases. The germline CDR1 and CDR2 sequences are SGHTS and YDEGEE. J was trimmed by 5 bases and V by 3 bases; bases with no gene match: 7. There are 15 residues in the CDR3. DNA for the CDR3: TGTGCCAGCAGCTCGCAACAGGGGTGGACCGGGGAGCTGTTTTTT. Translating gives CASSSQQGWTGELFF. The full variable domain, its missing parts supplied by reference TRBV5-8 and TRBJ2-2, is EAGVTQSPTHLIKTRGQQATLRCSPISGHTSVYWYQQALGLGLQFLLWYDEGEERNRGNFPPRFSGRQFPNYSSELNVNALELEDSALYLCASSSQQGWTGELFFGEGSRLTVL.

The count of this clone is one. V gene TRBV7-2 combines with J gene TRBJ2-5; maybe TRBD1 (7 bases). Germline CDR1 is SGHTA and CDR2 is FQGNSA. This CDR3 is built from 15 residues. V was pared by 5 bases and J by 7 bases, with 20 bases between. The CDR3 DNA reads TGTGCCAGCAGCGACAGGGTCAACCAAGCGGGGACCCAGTACTTC. Its protein product is CASSDRVNQAGTQYF.

V gene TRBV10-3 combines with J gene TRBJ2-1, with TRBD2 matching 9 bases. Germline-derived CDR1 and CDR2 are ENHRY and SYGVKD. V was clipped by 4 bases and J by 3 bases; unmatched bases: 10. There are 17 residues in the CDR3. Written as DNA, the CDR3 is TGTGCCATCAGTGGGTCCGTCGGCGGGAGGGGCTACAATGAGCAGTTCTTC. Its protein product is CAISGSVGGRGYNEQFF.

The chain carries TRBV6-1 and TRBJ1-2, with TRBD1 matching over 7 bases. CDR3 length equals 15 residues. J gave up 0 bases and V 4 bases, and 5 bases lay outside the gene matches. CDR1 is MNHNS and CDR2 is SASEGT in the germline V gene. The CDR3 here is CASSANRGPNYGYTF. The CDR3 DNA reads TGTGCCAGCAGTGCCAACAGGGGACCTAACTATGGCTACACCTTC.

The table lists this clone with a count of one. The chain is built from TRBV19 and TRBJ2-7; possibly TRBD2 for D (6 bases). Trimming removed 7 bases from V and 3 bases from J, with 16 bases in between. The CDR3 totals 14 residues. CDR1 and CDR2 (germline): LNHDA, SQIVND (reference sequence). CDR3 sequence: CASTPGLNNYEQYF. CDR3 sequence (DNA): TGTGCCAGTACACCCGGACTAAATAACTACGAGCAGTACTTC.

V gene TRBV6-1 combines with J gene TRBJ1-4, with a tentative D call TRBD1 (6 bases). The V gene's germline CDR1 is MNHNS and CDR2 SASEGT. The V end lost 1 base, the J end lost 3 bases, and 9 bases lay between the germline ends. The CDR3 has 15 residues. For the CDR3, the DNA is TGTGCCAGCAGTGAAGTATGGACAGCTAATGAAAAACTGTTTTTT. It translates to CASSEVWTANEKLFF.

This chain joins TRBV30 and TRBJ2-2, with 8 bases lining up with TRBD1. Germline V gene sequence: CDR1 GTSNPN, CDR2 SVGIG (reference sequence). The ends lost 3 bases at V and 4 bases at J; junction bases unmatched: 7. The CDR3 is made up of 15 amino acids. The CDR3 is CAWSQAGGGTGELFF. The CDR3, as DNA: TGTGCCTGGAGCCAAGCAGGGGGCGGCACCGGGGAGCTGTTTTTT.

The chain couples TRBV4-3 to TRBJ2-3; D is unclear. CDR1 is LGHNA and CDR2 is YSLEER in the germline V gene. V lost 3 bases to trimming and J lost 0 bases, with 10 bases between them. This CDR3 has 15 residues. The CDR3 sequence: CASSHEARSTDTQYF. Here the CDR3 DNA reads TGCGCCAGCAGCCATGAGGCCCGGAGCACAGATACGCAGTATTTT.

The V call is TRBV30, the J call TRBJ1-2, with 8 bases identical to TRBD1. V shed 2 bases and J 7 bases; nucleotides not matched to a gene: 15. The CDR3 consists of 16 residues. Germline V CDR1 and CDR2: GTSNPN, SVGIG (reference sequence). DNA for the CDR3: TGTGCCTGGAGTCCCCTACCGACAGGGGAGATGTCTGGCTACACCTTC. Translating gives CAWSPLPTGEMSGYTF.

This chain connects TRBV29-1 to TRBJ2-3; maybe TRBD2 (5 bases). The CDR3 totals 17 residues. V dropped 3 bases and J dropped 0 bases, with 19 bases sitting between them. CDR1 is SQVTM and CDR2 is ANQGSEA in the germline V gene. CDR3 sequence: CSVDGVGLSPSTDTQYF. The CDR3 nucleotides read TGCAGCGTTGACGGGGTGGGGTTGTCTCCTAGCACAGATACGCAGTATTTT.

This chain joins TRBV30 and TRBJ1-2, with D maybe TRBD1 (6 bases). Trimming shortened V by 5 bases and J by 8 bases, and 12 bases separated the two germline ends. This CDR3 is built from 11 residues. CDR1 and CDR2 from the germline V gene are GTSNPN and SVGIG (reference sequence). As DNA, the CDR3 is TGTGCCTGGCAACAGGGCATCGGCTACACCTTC. Translation: CAWQQGIGYTF.

This clone was counted between two and nine times. The rearrangement links TRBV6-1 to TRBJ1-2; D perhaps matches TRBD1 (6 bases). This CDR3 region has 14 residues. Germline-derived CDR1 and CDR2 are MNHNS and SASEGT. Trimming took 2 bases from V and 4 from J, leaving 11 bases between them. CDR3 sequence (DNA): TGTGCCAGCAGTGAATTGGCAGGGGCCTATGGCTACACCTTC. Encoded protein: CASSELAGAYGYTF.

The chain has TRBV14 and TRBJ1-2, with 7 nucleotides matching TRBD1. CDR1 SGHDN and CDR2 FVKESK come from the germline V gene. Trimming cost V 0 bases and J 6 bases; bases outside gene matches: 4. The CDR3 is 14 residues long. The CDR3, as DNA: TGTGCCAGCAGCCAAGACAGGGGGGCCCATGGCTACACCTTC. This encodes CASSQDRGAHGYTF.